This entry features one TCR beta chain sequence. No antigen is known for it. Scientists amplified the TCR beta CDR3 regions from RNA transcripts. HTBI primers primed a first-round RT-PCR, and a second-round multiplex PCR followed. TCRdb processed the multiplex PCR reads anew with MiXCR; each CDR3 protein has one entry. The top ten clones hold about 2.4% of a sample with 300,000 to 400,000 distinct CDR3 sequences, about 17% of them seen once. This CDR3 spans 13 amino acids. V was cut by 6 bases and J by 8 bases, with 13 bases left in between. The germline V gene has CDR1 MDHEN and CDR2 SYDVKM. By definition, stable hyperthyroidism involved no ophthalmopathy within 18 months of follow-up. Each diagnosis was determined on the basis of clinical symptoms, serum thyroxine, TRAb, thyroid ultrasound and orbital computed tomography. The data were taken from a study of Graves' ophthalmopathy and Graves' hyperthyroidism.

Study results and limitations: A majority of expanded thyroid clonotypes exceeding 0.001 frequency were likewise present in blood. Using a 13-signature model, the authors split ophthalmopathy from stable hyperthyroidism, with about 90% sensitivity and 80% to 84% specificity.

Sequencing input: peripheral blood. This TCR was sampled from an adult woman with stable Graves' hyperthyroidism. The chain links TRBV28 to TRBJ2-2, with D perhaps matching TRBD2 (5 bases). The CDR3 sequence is CASRGGSGGELFF. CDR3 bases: TGTGCCAGCAGAGGCGGATCGGGAGGGGAGCTGTTTTTT.